These T cell receptor beta chains were read from a single sample in a study of T-cell reconstitution after alpha-beta-depleted transplantation in children. TCRdb itself ran the PCR reads through MiXCR, one entry per CDR3 protein. The profile shows roughly 790,000 distinct CDR3 sequences, roughly 15% of them singletons. This specimen consisted of PBMCs, mostly from graft donor cells, obtained 360 days after TCRalphabeta/CD19-depleted stem cell transplant. The origin of the receptors is a male patient younger than 18 who had a stem cell transplant for acute lymphoblastic leukemia, so the T cells may come from the graft donor. Both conserved end residues are part of each CDR3. A D gene is named only where the DNA matches it firmly. A row's size may be missing; if present it is once, few, many or a size class.

j_call	d_call	clone_size	cdr3_length	v_call	cdr3_nt	cdr3_aa
TRBJ2-7	TRBD2	few	14	TRBV10-3	TGTGCCATCAGTTCCCTAGCGGGAAGCTACGAGCAGTACTTC	CAISSLAGSYEQYF
TRBJ1-2	-	few	14	TRBV6-1	TGTGCCAGCAGTCCGCCAGGGTTCGCCTATGGCTACACCTTC	CASSPPGFAYGYTF
TRBJ2-3	TRBD2	-	18	TRBV4-1	TGCGCCAGCAGCCAAGAGAAACGACTAGCGGGAGGTTTAGATACGCAGTATTTT	CASSQEKRLAGGLDTQYF
TRBJ2-3	TRBD1	few	19	TRBV11-1	TGTGCCAGCAGCTTACCCTCTCCGGGACAGGGGGTTAGCACAGATACGCAGTATTTT	CASSLPSPGQGVSTDTQYF
TRBJ2-5	-	-	14	TRBV6-5	TGTGCCAGCAGTTACTCGATGGGGCAAGAGACCCAGTACTTC	CASSYSMGQETQYF
TRBJ2-1	-	few	15	TRBV24-1	TGTGCCACCAGTGATCAGCGGCCCTTCTACAATGAGCAGTTCTTC	CATSDQRPFYNEQFF
TRBJ1-3	-	-	13	TRBV25-1	TGTGCCAGCAGTCACGGCTCTGGAAACACCATATATTTT	CASSHGSGNTIYF
TRBJ2-2	-	-	16	TRBV10-2	TGCGCCGACCTTAGCGCCGCCGAACCCGACACCGGGGAGCTGTTTTTT	CADLSAAEPDTGELFF
TRBJ2-3	-	-	12	TRBV12-3/TRBV12-4	TGTGCCAGCACCCCGAGGAGGGATACGCAGTATTTT	CASTPRRDTQYF
TRBJ2-3	-	many	14	TRBV12-3/TRBV12-4	TGTGCCAGCAGTTGGACGGCGAGCACAGATACGCAGTATTTT	CASSWTASTDTQYF
TRBJ2-7	-	few	14	TRBV9	TGTGCCAGCAGCGTAGAGGATGGATTCTACGAGCAGTACTTC	CASSVEDGFYEQYF
TRBJ2-2	TRBD2	-	14	TRBV29-1	TGCAGCCCTAGGGATGGGGGGGACACCGGGGAGCTGTTTTTT	CSPRDGGDTGELFF
TRBJ2-1	-	many	11	TRBV11-2	TGTGCCAGCAGCTTAGTCCGGCAGCAGTTCTTC	CASSLVRQQFF
TRBJ1-2	-	-	13	TRBV12-3/TRBV12-4	TGTGCCAGCAGGACTTACGGGGACTATGGCTACACCTTC	CASRTYGDYGYTF
TRBJ1-1	-	many	12	TRBV20-1	TGCAGTGCTAGTGGGGGGGACACTGAAGCTTTCTTT	CSASGGDTEAFF
TRBJ2-1	TRBD2	few	14	TRBV29-1	TGCAGCGTGGATACTAGCGGGAGTGACAATGAGCAGTTCTTC	CSVDTSGSDNEQFF
TRBJ2-7	-	few	14	TRBV20-1	TGCAGTGCTCCCCGTTCCGGGGTTCAGGGCGAGCAGTACTTC	CSAPRSGVQGEQYF
TRBJ1-5	-	many	14	TRBV12-3/TRBV12-4	TGTGCCAGCAGTTTAGGCAGTCCCAGTCAGCCCCAGCATTTT	CASSLGSPSQPQHF
TRBJ2-2	-	many	13	TRBV7-6	TGTGCCAGCAGTTCCATGGGTGCCGGGGAGCTGTTTTTT	CASSSMGAGELFF
TRBJ2-3	TRBD2	-	19	TRBV11-2	TGTGCCAGCAGCTCACCATTCGGTGAAGCGGGAGGCGGCACAGATACGCAGTATTTT	CASSSPFGEAGGGTDTQYF
TRBJ1-5	-	-	15	TRBV30	TGTGCCTGGACCGATCACTCGGGGGGCCATCAGCCCCAGCATTTT	CAWTDHSGGHQPQHF
TRBJ2-3	TRBD1	few	13	TRBV10-3	TGTGCCATCAGTGGAGGGGGCGGGGATACGCAGTATTTT	CAISGGGGDTQYF
TRBJ2-7	-	few	14	TRBV20-1	TGCAGTGCTAGTAACCCAGGGGTCTCCTACGAGCAGTACTTC	CSASNPGVSYEQYF
TRBJ2-7	TRBD1	many	13	TRBV5-1	TGCGCCAGCAGCTTGGGGACAGGCCCCGAGCAGTACTTC	CASSLGTGPEQYF
TRBJ2-7	TRBD2	many	14	TRBV27	TGTGCCAGCAGTTTTAGCGGGAGGCGGCGCGAGCAGTACTTC	CASSFSGRRREQYF
TRBJ1-5	-	-	14	TRBV25-1	TGTGCCAGCAGTGTGGGAGGAGAAGGTCAGCCCCAGCATTTT	CASSVGGEGQPQHF
TRBJ1-3	-	few	13	TRBV7-9	TGTGCCAGCAGCTTAGTTTTTGGAAACACCATATATTTT	CASSLVFGNTIYF
TRBJ2-3	-	few	15	TRBV15	TGTGCCACCAGCAGCGCCTGGAGGGACGCAGATACGCAGTATTTT	CATSSAWRDADTQYF
TRBJ2-5	TRBD1	-	16	TRBV19	TGTGCCAGTAGTACCCGGACAGGACCGTACCAAGAGACCCAGTACTTC	CASSTRTGPYQETQYF
TRBJ1-2	-	-	15	TRBV6-5	TGTGCCAGCAGTTACGGACATAGCATCGGATATGGCTACACCTTC	CASSYGHSIGYGYTF
TRBJ1-5	-	many	16	TRBV7-9	TGTGCCAGCAGCCGACATGGGGGTCAGCAGGGGCAGCCCCAGCATTTT	CASSRHGGQQGQPQHF
TRBJ1-2	-	-	11	TRBV29-1	TGCAGCGTTCCCGGGCGGTATGGCTACACCTTC	CSVPGRYGYTF
TRBJ2-3	TRBD2	-	16	TRBV12-3/TRBV12-4	TGTGCCAGCAGTTTAGGACTAGCGCACAACACAGATACGCAGTATTTT	CASSLGLAHNTDTQYF
TRBJ1-1	-	-	11	TRBV10-2	TGCGCCAGCATTAAGGGGTGGCAAGCTTTCTTT	CASIKGWQAFF
TRBJ2-7	TRBD1	few	13	TRBV29-1	TGCAGCGTTGGACAGGGGGGAATCTACGAGCAGTACTTC	CSVGQGGIYEQYF
TRBJ2-7	-	few	16	TRBV12-3/TRBV12-4	TGTGCCAGCAGTTTTCCCCCGGGGTCGAGCTCCTACGAGCAGTACTTC	CASSFPPGSSSYEQYF
TRBJ2-1	-	-	12	TRBV12-3/TRBV12-4	TGTGCCAGCATTACAGGGTTCGGTGAGCAGTTCTTC	CASITGFGEQFF
TRBJ1-6	-	-	13	TRBV2	TGTGCCAGCAGTGACAGTATGAATTCACCCCTCCACTTT	CASSDSMNSPLHF
TRBJ2-5	TRBD2	few	14	TRBV5-1	TGCGCCAGCAGCCGACTAGCGATGGGAGAGACCCAGTACTTC	CASSRLAMGETQYF
TRBJ2-1	-	-	15	TRBV14	TGTGCCAGCAGCCCTCGACAGTGGGATTACAATGAGCAGTTCTTC	CASSPRQWDYNEQFF
TRBJ2-7	-	-	14	TRBV5-6	TGTGCCAGCAGGAGACAGGATCTTAGCAACGAGCAGTACTTC	CASRRQDLSNEQYF
TRBJ2-5	-	few	18	TRBV5-6	TGTGCCAGCAGCCGGGGGCTAGCGGAAACCCCTAAACAAGAGACCCAGTACTTC	CASSRGLAETPKQETQYF
TRBJ2-1	TRBD2	-	16	TRBV7-3	TGTGCCAGCAGCTTAATCGGTCTAGCGGCTTTTAATGAGCAGTTCTTC	CASSLIGLAAFNEQFF
TRBJ2-1	TRBD1	-	17	TRBV7-2	TGTGCCAGCAGCCCAGGGACAGCTACTTACTCCTACAATGAGCAGTTCTTC	CASSPGTATYSYNEQFF
TRBJ1-5	-	-	14	TRBV5-1	TGCGCCAGCAGCTCCAGGGCCGGGGGGCAGCCCCAGCATTTT	CASSSRAGGQPQHF
TRBJ2-1	TRBD1	-	15	TRBV27	TGTGCCAGCAGTTCATGGGACAGGGCCTACAATGAGCAGTTCTTC	CASSSWDRAYNEQFF
TRBJ2-3	-	-	13	TRBV12-3/TRBV12-4	TGTGCCAGCCTGGCCTTACCCACAGATACGCAGTATTTT	CASLALPTDTQYF
TRBJ2-2	-	-	15	TRBV18	TGTGCCAGCTCACTGCACCCCTCGAACACCGGGGAGCTGTTTTTT	CASSLHPSNTGELFF
TRBJ1-1	-	-	15	TRBV5-1	TGCGCCAGCAGCCATTCTGGCAGGGGGAACACTGAAGCTTTCTTT	CASSHSGRGNTEAFF
TRBJ1-1	-	few	14	TRBV12-3/TRBV12-4	TGTGCCAGCAGCTCTCGGGCCACGAACACTGAAGCTTTCTTT	CASSSRATNTEAFF
TRBJ2-1	-	-	15	TRBV5-1	TGCGCCAGCAGCTTCCTACCCGGGAGTATAGATGAGCAGTTCTTC	CASSFLPGSIDEQFF
TRBJ2-1	TRBD2	-	17	TRBV7-9	TGTGCCAGCAGCTTAGCGCTGGCGGGAGGAGCCTACAATGAGCAGTTCTTC	CASSLALAGGAYNEQFF
TRBJ2-7	-	-	12	TRBV12-3/TRBV12-4	TGTGCCAGCATGAGGGGGATTAACGAGCAGTACTTC	CASMRGINEQYF
TRBJ2-5	-	-	14	TRBV4-1	TGCGCCAGCAGCCAAAGGGGGGTGCGAGAGACCCAGTACTTC	CASSQRGVRETQYF
TRBJ1-2	TRBD1	-	15	TRBV2	TGTGCCAGCAGTGAAAGGGGACCGACAGGGACTGGCTACACCTTC	CASSERGPTGTGYTF
TRBJ2-1	-	-	17	TRBV7-4	TGTGCCAGCAGCCCTGTTGGGGGGAGCGCCGTGTACAATGAGCAGTTCTTC	CASSPVGGSAVYNEQFF
TRBJ1-1	-	few	15	TRBV5-8	TGTGCCAGCAGCTTGGCCAGGGGAATGAACACTGAAGCTTTCTTT	CASSLARGMNTEAFF
TRBJ2-3	TRBD2	-	15	TRBV5-6	TGTGCCAGCAGTTCCGGACTAGCGCGTTTGGATACGCAGTATTTT	CASSSGLARLDTQYF